This T cell receptor (beta chain) emerged from a study of T-cell reconstitution after alpha-beta-depleted transplantation in children (dated by TCRdb to 2016 to 2017). Broadly, across the study: The study quantitatively tracked T-cell immune reconstitution after TCRalphabeta/CD19-depleted allogeneic hematopoietic cell transplantation in children using TCR repertoire profiling. Broad study findings and their caveats: The high TCRbeta diversity at day 60 in some patients was ascribed to recipient T cells and intrathymic progenitors that had survived conditioning. Over the following months the frequencies of hyperexpanded clones went down, and after one year T-cell counts and TCRbeta diversity were mostly credited to newly produced T cells. The apparently early recovery of alphabetaT-cell counts about two months after transplant reportedly depended on only several hundred rapidly expanded clones that came from non-depleted graft cells.

Libraries were built with PCR. TCRdb shows the sequencer as Illumina HiSeq 2500. Molecular barcoding was employed in the preparation of TCR libraries, with unique molecular identifiers being used to normalize TCRbeta repertoire quantification. TCRdb reanalyzed the raw reads on its own, using fastp at Q25 for trimming and MiXCR for clone calling, and kept in-frame beta chains. Rows are combined by CDR3 protein, so each entry shows the most common genes and DNA. In this sample the table shows around 700,000 distinct CDR3 sequences, about an eighth of which occur a single time. The top ten clonotypes cover 0.79% of the sample. Explained via the paper, the treatment or condition label denotes: allogeneic hematopoietic cell transplantation with graft depleted of TCRalphabeta T cells and CD19 B cells. Transplant recipients were children who received TCRalphabeta/CD19-depleted allogeneic hematopoietic cell grafts.

From the cysteine up to the phenylalanine, the CDR3 has a length of 14 residues. Of all the DNA, just the CDR3 is kept, 42 bases in frame from base 1. Trimming takes 0 bases from V and 1 base from J, and the germline ends sit 6 bases apart. CDR1 and CDR2, looked up from the germline V gene, are SGHRS and YFSETQ. This clonotype showed up many times. What antigen it recognizes has not been identified. Base qualities were left out, and no much larger clone turns up one base away. The sequence derives from a girl aged 2-10 years with congenital amegakaryocytic thrombocytopenia, due to receive a stem cell transplant. The chain is encoded by TRBV5-1 joined to TRBJ2-3, with the D gene not clear enough to name. Sequenced material: PBMCs, taken before TCRalphabeta/CD19-depleted stem cell transplant. The bases are TGCGCCAGCAGCTTGGGATGGGGCACAGATACGCAGTATTTT. This is translated as CASSLGWGTDTQYF. Outside the CDR3, residues come from the reference TRBV5-1 and TRBJ2-3 proteins, so the full variable domain is: KAGVTQTPRYLIKTRGQQVTLSCSPISGHRSVSWYQQTPGQGLQFLFEYFSETQRNKGNFPGRFSGRQFSNSRSEMNVSTLELGDSALYLCASSLGWGTDTQYFGPGTRLTVL.